The entry below describes one TCR beta chain. Its matching antigen is unknown. This sample stems from a study of CXCR3-negative and CXCR3-positive naive CD8 T cells. Findings and caveats of the study: Naive CXCR3-positive and CXCR3-negative cells shared TRBV-TRBJ usage; memory cells diverged. Naive subsets expressed similar surface CD5; TRB CDR3 features served to infer TCR strength. CXCR3 expression dropped partially after cryopreservation, and most assays relied on fresh PBMCs. Diversity proved comparably high across both naive subsets and much lower in memory CD8+ cells.

Germline CDR1 SGHTA, CDR2 FQGNSA. This CDR3 is 16 amino acids long. Via 5' RACE with UMI labels, TRB cDNA libraries were prepared. Reprocessing the 5' RACE reads, TCRdb reports a single entry for every CDR3 protein and omits DNA. The sample holds approximately 41,000 distinct CDR3 sequences. The clonotype originates from a human donor in good health. Some clones in this sample may be carry-over from other donors' samples. The sample was memory CD8+ T cells from blood. The chain is built from TRBV7-2 and TRBJ2-3; checking the TCRdb D call of TRBD2 is not possible without DNA. Here the CDR3 reads CASSERPGGGTDTQYF.